The T cell receptor (beta chain) described here comes from a study of cytomegalovirus exposure and HLA in healthy donors. For the study at large: Inside one of the first data releases sat 80 million to 95 million unique TCRs taken from HLA-typed donors. Study-wide results and caveats: Using the classifier, cytomegalovirus status was reportedly diagnosed with high specificity and sensitivity. Analysis performed later showed TCR beta chains linked to HLA being more clonally expanded than equally common others. In vitro testing confirmed a few CMV-associated chains as specific for CMV antigens.

As to this clone: No antigen is known for it.

A multiplex PCR was run with 60 Vbeta primers and 13 Jbeta primers. Assay used: immunoSEQ multiplex PCR; TCRdb lists only in-frame clones, some missing. The sample holds 200,000 to 250,000 clones; about three quarters are singletons and the top ten take around 1.8%. CDR3 length: 16 amino acids. Trimming removed 5 bases at V and 4 bases at J, with 18 bases between. Per germline, CDR1 SGHAT and CDR2 FQNNGV. The chain links TRBV11-2 to TRBJ2-1, with D perhaps TRBD2 (5 bases). Source material: PBMCs. This TCR was recovered from a man between 18 and 29 years old in good health and CMV-seronegative. This CDR3 reads CASSRTSVSGYNEQFF. Here the CDR3 DNA reads TGTGCCAGCAGCCGCACATCCGTATCGGGATACAATGAGCAGTTCTTC.